This T cell receptor beta chain appears in the sequencing data of a study of T cell changes during pregnancy in multiple sclerosis. TCRdb's copy holds only in-frame clones and misses some; the assay was immunoSEQ multiplex PCR. Of around 33,000 clones in the sample, about nine tenths were seen once. The germline CDR1 and CDR2 sequences are SGHAT and FQNNGV. The V segment lost 3 bases and the J segment 0 bases; nucleotides outside the gene matches: 2. The CDR3 spans 16 residues. In its sample, this clone was seen a few times. The genes are TRBV11-2 and TRBJ2-1, with TRBD2 matching 10 bases. The sample consisted of peripheral blood, taken in the third trimester of pregnancy. The clonotype originates from a female donor in good health, enrolled as a control in a pregnancy study. CDR3 amino acids: CASSFSSGSSYNEQFF. The CDR3 DNA sequence: TGTGCCAGCAGCTTCTCTAGCGGGAGCTCCTACAATGAGCAGTTCTTC.